This note documents a single TCR beta chain sequence. Antigen unknown. Sequencing used immunoSEQ multiplex PCR; TCRdb keeps in-frame clones, though not all of them. The top ten clones hold 1.5% to 2% of a sample with more than 120,000 clones, approximately 89% of them seen once. These data belong to a study of T cell responses to AZD1222 COVID-19 vaccine. Study observations and caveats: Vaccine-associated CD4 TCRs spanned spike, dominant at 160-218 and 743-854. The donors showed a predominance of white British ancestry and of females, with possible underestimation of clonal diversity. Among spike-specific TCRs, nearly half reportedly target unmutated variant regions. Scientists sampled the repertoires only once the peak T cell response had passed.

This receptor was identified in an adult who received the AZD1222 COVID-19 vaccine. The source material was peripheral blood, sampled 28 days after the second AZD1222 dose.

The CDR3 here is CATLSPELFF. The DNA for the CDR3 is TGTGCCACCCTCTCCCCGGAGCTGTTTTTT. The chain employs TRBV24-1 and TRBJ2-2; D gene uncertain. The germline V and J ends were trimmed by 9 bases and 10 bases, with 8 bases remaining between them. This CDR3 is 10 amino acids long. Looked up from germline, CDR1 is KGHDR and CDR2 is SFDVKD.